These T cell receptor beta chains were read from a single sample in a study of sequential checkpoint blockade in melanoma. The table came from immunoSEQ multiplex PCR; TCRdb's copy has only in-frame clones and leaves some out. The sample lists approximately 7,000 clones, more than 25% occurring once. Specimen: tumor tissue (inferred from file names), collected from a patient given nivolumab and ipilimumab in sequence. These receptors came from a human donor with melanoma. The CDR3 runs from the conserved cysteine through the conserved F or W. D genes are given only for firm matches. Clone size is not always given. Where it is, it says once, few, many or a class for expanded clones.

d_gene	abundance	v_gene	j_gene	CDR3aa	CDR3nt
TRBD2	few	TRBV15	TRBJ2-5	CATSPPGGPKTQYF	TGTGCCACCAGCCCACCGGGGGGGCCGAAGACCCAGTACTTC
TRBD1	NA	TRBV7-1	TRBJ1-2	CASSPDRGRDYTF	TGTGCCAGCAGCCCGGACAGGGGGAGGGACTACACCTTC
NA	NA	TRBV5-1	TRBJ1-2	CASSLEGINYGYTF	TGCGCCAGCAGCTTGGAGGGAATTAACTATGGCTACACCTTC
TRBD2	NA	TRBV6-8	TRBJ2-1	CASSYSQVSAGGEQFF	TGTGCCAGCAGTTACAGTCAGGTGTCAGCGGGGGGGGAGCAGTTCTTC
NA	few	TRBV11-3	TRBJ2-3	CASSLVLQMGTDTQYF	TGTGCCAGCAGCTTAGTTCTGCAAATGGGGACAGATACGCAGTATTTT
NA	once	TRBV5-1	TRBJ1-1	CASSFGRVNTEAFF	TGCGCCAGCAGCTTCGGCAGGGTGAACACTGAAGCTTTCTTT
NA	NA	TRBV7-4	TRBJ1-1	CASSLGGLTEAFF	TGTGCCAGCAGCTTAGGGGGCCTCACTGAAGCTTTCTTT
TRBD2	few	TRBV11-1	TRBJ2-5	CASSVTSGRETQYF	TGTGCCAGCAGCGTAACTAGCGGGAGAGAGACCCAGTACTTC
NA	NA	TRBV4-1	TRBJ2-7	CASSRGRQNTYEQYF	TGCGCCAGCAGCCGGGGACGGCAAAATACCTACGAGCAGTACTTC
NA	NA	TRBV6-8	TRBJ2-7	CASSPTGTSRGQYF	TGTGCCAGCAGTCCGACCGGGACCTCCAGAGGGCAGTACTTC
NA	NA	TRBV18	TRBJ2-1	CASSPPARRFYNEQFF	TGTGCCAGCTCACCACCGGCCAGGAGGTTCTACAATGAGCAGTTCTTC
NA	NA	TRBV11-3	TRBJ2-2	CASSLGSHTGELFF	TGTGCCAGCAGCTTGGGCTCTCACACCGGGGAGCTGTTTTTT
NA	few	TRBV9	TRBJ1-1	CASSVAPQGLEAFF	TGTGCCAGCAGCGTAGCGCCACAGGGACTTGAAGCTTTCTTT
NA	NA	TRBV5-1	TRBJ2-5	CASSLGGGQETQYF	TGCGCCAGCAGCTTGGGTGGGGGCCAAGAGACCCAGTACTTC
NA	once	TRBV19	TRBJ2-1	CASMGESYNEQFF	TGTGCCAGTATGGGAGAGTCCTACAATGAGCAGTTCTTC
TRBD2	many	TRBV6-8	TRBJ2-3	CASSPQPGLAGLTDTQYF	TGTGCCAGCAGTCCCCAACCGGGACTAGCGGGTCTCACAGATACGCAGTATTTT
NA	NA	TRBV4-1	TRBJ2-3	CASSQDGGKDTQYF	TGCGCCAGCAGCCAAGACGGAGGGAAAGATACGCAGTATTTT
NA	few	TRBV27	TRBJ2-3	CASRSWAASGTDTQYF	TGTGCCAGCCGGAGCTGGGCGGCTAGCGGCACAGATACGCAGTATTTT
NA	few	TRBV11-3	TRBJ1-1	CASSSGVVAGVAFF	TGTGCCAGCAGCTCCGGGGTGGTGGCAGGCGTTGCTTTCTTT
NA	NA	TRBV2	TRBJ1-2	CASSQTDYGYTF	TGTGCCAGCAGTCAGACAGACTATGGCTACACCTTC
NA	NA	TRBV29-1	TRBJ1-3	CSAWASDGRGNTIYF	TGCAGCGCCTGGGCTTCGGACGGGCGAGGAAACACCATATATTTT
NA	few	TRBV9	TRBJ2-1	CASSVVLGGPTNEQFF	TGTGCCAGCAGCGTAGTTCTGGGAGGACCTACGAATGAGCAGTTCTTC
TRBD2	NA	TRBV19	TRBJ2-1	CASSIRASGRDRNEQFF	TGTGCCAGTAGTATAAGGGCTAGCGGGAGGGACCGAAATGAGCAGTTCTTC
NA	many	TRBV12-2	TRBJ2-7	CVSVKGTGGYEQYF	TGTGTCAGCGTAAAGGGGACAGGGGGCTACGAGCAGTACTTC
NA	many	TRBV11-3	TRBJ1-1	CASSHPTAGAEAFF	TGTGCCAGCAGCCACCCGACAGCTGGAGCTGAAGCTTTCTTT
NA	NA	TRBV6-8	TRBJ2-3	CASSAGTPDTQYF	TGTGCCAGCAGTGCTGGGACTCCAGATACGCAGTATTTT
TRBD2	NA	TRBV6-8	TRBJ2-7	CASSGKLAGAYEQYF	TGTGCCAGCAGTGGGAAACTAGCGGGAGCCTACGAGCAGTACTTC
NA	NA	TRBV11-3	TRBJ2-3	CASSLVIGGVFTDTQYF	TGTGCCAGCAGCTTAGTGATAGGGGGTGTTTTCACAGATACGCAGTATTTT
TRBD2	many	TRBV11-3	TRBJ2-2	CASSPRLGLAGGVTGELFF	TGTGCCAGCAGCCCCCGCCTGGGACTAGCGGGAGGGGTCACCGGGGAGCTGTTTTTT
TRBD1	NA	TRBV5-1	TRBJ2-1	CASSWDREGGEQFF	TGCGCCAGCAGCTGGGACAGGGAGGGCGGCGAGCAGTTCTTC
TRBD1	many	TRBV11-3	TRBJ2-5	CASSFTQGYQETQYF	TGTGCCAGCAGCTTTACACAGGGGTACCAAGAGACCCAGTACTTC